The 7 T cell receptor beta chains listed next were all sequenced from one sample in a study of shared clonotypes between healthy human individuals. Assay: immunoSEQ multiplex PCR; the TCRdb copy retains only in-frame clones and omits some. The table has some 2.1 million clones, 85% to 95% seen once. Input material: naive CD4+ T cells sorted from blood. Sample subset: CD45RA+ positively selected. Receptors were obtained from a man aged 18 to 30 in good health.

The V and J genes are TRBV30 and TRBJ1-3; no clear D. The CDR3 contains 15 residues. The V end was cut by 1 base, the J end by 0 bases, with 10 bases between. Germline V gene sequence: CDR1 GTSNPN, CDR2 SVGIG (reference sequence). The chain's CDR3 is CAWSGPPFSGNTIYF. The DNA for the CDR3 is TGTGCCTGGAGTGGACCACCATTCTCTGGAAACACCATATATTTT.

On this clone itself: Other DNA sequences in this specimen translate into the identical CDR3. J is TRBJ1-5 and V is TRBV27; D uncertain. V lost 4 bases, J lost 4 bases, and 5 bases lay in between. CDR1 is MNHEY, CDR2 SMNVEV, per germline (reference sequence). The CDR3 spans 12 residues. The CDR3 sequence: CASSSLNQPQHF. The DNA for the CDR3 is TGTGCCAGCAGTTCACTGAATCAGCCCCAGCATTTT.

The chain links TRBV10-1 to TRBJ2-5; no clear D. V was trimmed by 8 bases and J by 1 base, leaving 8 bases between them. The CDR3 has 12 residues. Germline V gene sequence: CDR1 WNHNN, CDR2 SYGVQD (reference sequence). CDR3 region: CASPRAQETQYF. In DNA, the CDR3 is TGCGCCAGCCCCCGGGCCCAAGAGACCCAGTACTTC.

This clone has just one count. The chain carries TRBV7-9 and TRBJ1-4; no firm D call. This CDR3 region has 16 residues. Germline values: CDR1 SEHNR, CDR2 FQNEAQ (reference sequence). The ends were cut back, 3 bases at V and 0 bases at J, with 11 bases in the middle. The CDR3 region is CASSFFGEATNEKLFF. In nucleotides, the CDR3 is TGTGCCAGCAGCTTTTTTGGGGAGGCAACTAATGAAAAACTGTTTTTT.

The chain joins TRBV6-5 to TRBJ1-5, with 7 bases matching TRBD1. Unmatched junction bases numbered 5, after V lost 5 bases and J lost 1 base. CDR1 is MNHEY and CDR2 is SVGAGI in the germline V gene. The CDR3 has 15 residues. In DNA form, the CDR3 reads TGTGCCAGCAGTCGCAGGGGGGTGAGCAATCAGCCCCAGCATTTT. Its protein is CASSRRGVSNQPQHF.

V usage is TRBV11-2 and J usage is TRBJ2-1; D perhaps matches TRBD2 (6 bases). The V end lost 2 bases, the J end lost 7 bases, and 21 bases lay between the germline ends. This CDR3 is built from 17 residues. Germline-derived CDR1 and CDR2 are SGHAT and FQNNGV. The CDR3 DNA reads TGTGCCAGCAGCTTAATCTTGGAGGGTTCAGTAGGGAATGAGCAGTTCTTC. Translation gives CASSLILEGSVGNEQFF. Full variable domain (remainder filled in from reference TRBV11-2 and TRBJ2-1): EAGVAQSPRYKIIEKRQSVAFWCNPISGHATLYWYQQILGQGPKLLIQFQNNGVVDDSQLPKDRFSAERLKGVDSTLKIQPAKLEDSAVYLCASSLILEGSVGNEQFFGPGTRLTVL.

As DNA, the CDR3 is TGTGCCAGCAGCTTAGGGGCTATCACCGGGGAGCTGTTTTTT. Its protein product is CASSLGAITGELFF. This chain joins TRBV11-3 and TRBJ2-2, with D unresolved. Trimming left V 1 base short and J 4 bases short, with 7 bases between. Germline loops: CDR1 SGHNT, CDR2 YENEEA. The CDR3 covers 14 residues.